A single sample gave rise to the 30 T cell receptor beta chains below, sequenced in a study of CD8 T cells in Susac syndrome. Reverse transcription of about 0.45 to 1 ug RNA was carried out with random hexamers. One entry per CDR3 protein results from TCRdb running MiXCR on the immunoSEQ multiplex PCR reads. The data show 100,000 to 150,000 distinct CDR3 sequences, with 90% to 95% seen just once and roughly 0.33% held by the top ten. The sequenced sample was CD8+ T cells from PBMCs. These receptor sequences come from a human donor with multiple sclerosis.

This chain joins TRBV11-2 and TRBJ2-7; weak D call: TRBD2 (6 bases). Per the germline V gene, CDR1 is SGHAT and CDR2 is FQNNGV. The ends were cut back, 6 bases at V and 3 bases at J, with 15 bases in the middle. The CDR3 spans 14 residues. The CDR3 reads CASSGRDLGYEQYF. The CDR3 bases are TGTGCCAGCAGTGGGCGGGACCTGGGCTACGAGCAGTACTTC.

The chain couples TRBV29-1 to TRBJ1-4, with D possibly being TRBD1 (5 bases). The length of the CDR3 is 13 residues. The germline V gene encodes CDR1 SQVTM and CDR2 ANQGSEA. The V gene lost 4 bases and the J gene lost 6 bases, with 12 bases spanning the gap. DNA for the CDR3: TGCAGCGTTGGGGACGGGTCAGATGAAAAACTGTTTTTT. Protein sequence: CSVGDGSDEKLFF.

The J gene is TRBJ2-3, the V gene TRBV4-1; a weak D match, TRBD2 (6 bases). Trimming took off 0 bases at V and 0 bases at J, with 7 bases between the two ends. In germline, CDR1 is MGHRA, CDR2 YSYEKL. This CDR3 has 15 residues. The CDR3 region has the DNA TGCGCCAGCAGCCAAGAGCGGGGAAGCACAGATACGCAGTATTTT. This gives the protein CASSQERGSTDTQYF.

The J gene is TRBJ2-7, the V gene TRBV3-1; D is uncertain. Trimming left V 4 bases short and J 1 base short, with 11 bases between. Germline V CDR1 and CDR2: LGHDT, YNNKEL (reference sequence). The CDR3 is 14 residues long. The CDR3 sequence: CASSPGSGSYEQYF. In DNA form, the CDR3 reads TGTGCCAGCAGCCCCGGGTCCGGGTCCTACGAGCAGTACTTC.

Only one count was recorded for this clonotype. Compared with germline, one end of the junction differs, possibly owing to a read error. The CDR3 coding sequence is TGTGCCAGCAGCCCCTCCCTGCGCTTC. It translates to CASSPSLRF. V and J are TRBV2 and TRBJ1-2; D unclear. The CDR3 length is 9 residues. Germline CDR1 SNHLY, CDR2 FYNNEI. The full variable domain, with the rest looked up from reference TRBV2 and TRBJ1-2, is EPEVTQTPSHQVTQMGQEVILRCVPISNHLYFYWYRQILGQKVEFLVSFYNNEISEKSEIFDDQFSVERPDGSNFTLKIRSTKLEDSAMYFCASSPSLRFGSGTRLTVV.

This clonotype was seen only once. The chain joins TRBV12-3 or TRBV12-4 to TRBJ2-1; D not resolved. Trimming pared 3 bases from V and 8 bases from J, leaving 8 bases between. This CDR3 is 12 amino acids long. CDR3 DNA sequence: TGTGCCAGCAGTTTGTCTACTGATGAGCAGTTCTTC. Translating it yields CASSLSTDEQFF.

V gene TRBV7-9 combines with J gene TRBJ2-7; the D gene is possibly TRBD2 (5 bases). Trimming stripped 3 bases from V and 7 bases from J, with 16 bases between. Per germline, CDR1 SEHNR and CDR2 FQNEAQ (reference sequence). The CDR3 is made up of 14 amino acids. Here the CDR3 reads CASSFGRTWWEQYF. In DNA, the CDR3 is TGTGCCAGCAGCTTCGGACGGACTTGGTGGGAGCAGTACTTC.

The genes are TRBV29-1 and TRBJ2-7, with D perhaps matching TRBD1 (5 bases). This CDR3 has 14 residues. Germline loops: CDR1 SQVTM, CDR2 ANQGSEA. Between the trimmed V and J ends, which lost 7 bases and 2 bases, there was a span of 18 bases. The DNA for the CDR3 is TGCAGCGGGAAGCAGGGTATCCGGACCTACGAGCAGTACGTC. The encoded protein is CSGKQGIRTYEQYV.

The chain is built from TRBV3-1 and TRBJ1-2; the match to TRBD1 covers 8 bases. Germline V gene sequence: CDR1 LGHDT, CDR2 YNNKEL (reference sequence). V was pared by 0 bases and J by 7 bases, with 13 bases of the junction left unmatched. This CDR3 has 17 residues. The CDR3, as DNA: TGTGCCAGCAGCCAAGAAGGGCGGGACAGGATCTTGGGTGGCTACACCTTC. Translating gives CASSQEGRDRILGGYTF.

V is TRBV4-1 and J is TRBJ2-1; D gene ambiguous. The CDR3 has 14 amino acids. Germline CDR1 and CDR2: MGHRA and YSYEKL. Trimming took off 0 bases at V and 8 bases at J, with 11 bases between the two ends. The CDR3 loop reads CASSQESVVYEQFF. The CDR3 coding sequence is TGCGCCAGCAGCCAAGAATCTGTTGTTTATGAGCAGTTCTTC.

The chain links TRBV15 to TRBJ1-3; D call uncertain. This CDR3 is 14 amino acids long. CDR1 is LNHNV, CDR2 YYDKDF, per germline (reference sequence). Deletions cut 3 bases from V and 0 bases from J, with 6 bases between. CDR3 nucleotide sequence: TGTGCCACCAGCAGGCTCAGCTCTGGAAACACCATATATTTT. Translation gives CATSRLSSGNTIYF.

The chain uses TRBV9 and TRBJ2-2; no definite D call. CDR3 length: 14 residues. Per germline, CDR1 SGDLS and CDR2 YYNGEE. Trimming took 0 bases from V and 1 from J, leaving 4 bases between them. CDR3 sequence reads: CASSVALNTGELFF. The CDR3 bases are TGTGCCAGCAGCGTAGCCCTGAACACCGGGGAGCTGTTTTTT. Filled out from reference TRBV9 and TRBJ2-2, the complete variable domain reads DSGVTQTPKHLITATGQRVTLRCSPRSGDLSVYWYQQSLDQGLQFLIQYYNGEERAKGNILERFSAQQFPDLHSELNLSSLELGDSALYFCASSVALNTGELFFGEGSRLTVL.

The V call is TRBV4-2, the J call TRBJ2-1; 9 bases are shared with TRBD1. Germline V gives CDR1 LGHNA, CDR2 YNFKEQ. The CDR3 is 17 amino acids. J gave up 3 bases and V 0 bases, and 6 bases lay outside the gene matches. DNA of the CDR3: TGTGCCAGCAGCCAAGAAAAGACAGGGGGAATCTACAATGAGCAGTTCTTC. Translated: CASSQEKTGGIYNEQFF.

The chain is built from TRBV13 and TRBJ2-7; tentative D call: TRBD2 (6 bases). This CDR3 comprises 15 residues. The germline V gene has CDR1 PRHDT and CDR2 FYEKMQ (reference sequence). V lost 4 bases to trimming and J lost 6 bases, with 19 bases between them. This CDR3 reads CASSWTGTRRGEQYV. Here the CDR3 DNA reads TGTGCCAGCAGCTGGACCGGGACCAGGCGGGGCGAGCAGTACGTC.

The chain links TRBV5-1 to TRBJ2-1; D is unclear. Germline CDR1 SGHRS, CDR2 YFSETQ. This CDR3 has 12 residues. The V end was cut by 3 bases, the J end by 4 bases, with 5 bases between. CDR3 sequence (DNA): TGCGCCAGCAGCTGGAATTACAATGAGCAGTTCTTC. It is translated as CASSWNYNEQFF.

This chain connects TRBV9 to TRBJ1-2, with a possible D match to TRBD1 (5 bases). Trimming took 4 bases from V and 4 from J, leaving 11 bases between them. The CDR3 is 13 residues long. The germline gives CDR1 SGDLS, CDR2 YYNGEE. The CDR3 protein is CASSPGESYGYTF. The CDR3 DNA reads TGTGCCAGCAGCCCGGGGGAGAGCTATGGCTACACCTTC.

The gene calls are TRBV5-8 and TRBJ1-1, with D hard to call. V gave up 0 bases and J gave up 8 bases, with 5 bases separating them. The CDR3 spans 11 residues. Germline V CDR1 and CDR2: SGHTS, YDEGEE. CDR3 sequence: CASSLAEEAFF. The CDR3 DNA follows: TGTGCCAGCAGCTTGGCCGAGGAAGCTTTCTTT.

This chain connects TRBV11-2 to TRBJ2-7; D is unresolved. Germline lookup yields CDR1 SGHAT and CDR2 FQNNGV. V lost 5 bases and J 2 bases, leaving 10 bases between the germline ends. This CDR3 contains 13 residues. The CDR3: CASSPPLTYEQYF. DNA for the CDR3: TGTGCCAGCAGCCCTCCCCTCACCTACGAGCAGTACTTC. Full variable domain (outside the CDR3, taken from reference TRBV11-2 and TRBJ2-7): EAGVAQSPRYKIIEKRQSVAFWCNPISGHATLYWYQQILGQGPKLLIQFQNNGVVDDSQLPKDRFSAERLKGVDSTLKIQPAKLEDSAVYLCASSPPLTYEQYFGPGTRLTVT.

This chain links TRBV2 with TRBJ2-3; unclear D gene. Trimming cost V 0 bases and J 2 bases, with 6 bases left between them. The length of the CDR3 is 14 residues. Germline CDR1 reads SNHLY; CDR2 reads FYNNEI. The CDR3 DNA reads as TGTGCCAGCAGTGAAGCGGGGAACACAGATACGCAGTATTTT. Encoded protein: CASSEAGNTDTQYF.

The gene calls are TRBV4-1 and TRBJ2-5; no clear D gene. CDR3 length: 13 residues. V lost 1 base, J lost 1 base, and 4 bases lay in between. Germline CDR1 is MGHRA and CDR2 is YSYEKL. CDR3: CASSQGSQETQYF. The CDR3 DNA follows: TGCGCCAGCAGCCAAGGGTCCCAAGAGACCCAGTACTTC.

The V and J genes are TRBV9 and TRBJ2-3, with TRBD2 identical over 8 bases. V was clipped by 2 bases and J by 3 bases; unmatched bases: 5. Germline CDR1 reads SGDLS; CDR2 reads YYNGEE. The CDR3 has 15 amino acids. The CDR3 bases are TGTGCCAGCAGCGTCGGGGGGGGCAAGACAGATACGCAGTATTTT. This encodes CASSVGGGKTDTQYF.

The rearrangement links TRBV4-1 to TRBJ2-2; D is perhaps TRBD2 (7 bases). Germline CDR1 is MGHRA and CDR2 is YSYEKL. CDR3 length: 14 amino acids. Deletions cut 3 bases from V and 7 bases from J, with 12 bases between. CDR3 in DNA: TGCGCCAGCAGCCAGCGAGGGGGGGTCGGGGAGCTGTTTTTT. Amino acids: CASSQRGGVGELFF.

The genes are TRBV5-4 and TRBJ2-1; D remains unclear. The CDR3 extends over 15 amino acids. Germline V gene data show CDR1 as SGHNT and CDR2 as YYREEE (reference sequence). Trimming shortened V by 0 bases and J by 8 bases, and 15 bases separated the two germline ends. In DNA, the CDR3 is TGTGCCAGCAGCTTGGGGACGCGGCCCGCGGATGAGCAGTTCTTC. This gives the protein CASSLGTRPADEQFF. Looking up the rest from reference TRBV5-4 and TRBJ2-1 gives the full variable domain: ETGVTQSPTHLIKTRGQQVTLRCSSQSGHNTVSWYQQALGQGPQFIFQYYREEENGRGNFPPRFSGLQFPNYSSELNVNALELDDSALYLCASSLGTRPADEQFFGPGTRLTVL.

V gene TRBV27 combines with J gene TRBJ1-5; TRBD1 is a possible D gene (5 bases). Trimming removed 4 bases at V and 9 bases at J, with 13 bases between. CDR3 length: 13 residues. Germline CDR1 MNHEY, CDR2 SMNVEV (reference sequence). CDR3 bases: TGTGCCAGCAGTTACCAGGGTGGAACGCCCCAGCATTTT. This codes for CASSYQGGTPQHF.

V is TRBV5-1 and J is TRBJ2-1; maybe TRBD1 (5 bases). Looked up from germline, CDR1 is SGHRS and CDR2 is YFSETQ. The germline V and J ends were trimmed by 0 bases and 6 bases, with 13 bases remaining between them. The CDR3 totals 15 residues. DNA of the CDR3: TGCGCCAGCAGCTTGGTGCAGGGAATGGGCAATGAGCAGTTCTTC. It specifies CASSLVQGMGNEQFF. Using reference TRBV5-1 and TRBJ2-1 for the parts outside the CDR3, the full variable domain is KAGVTQTPRYLIKTRGQQVTLSCSPISGHRSVSWYQQTPGQGLQFLFEYFSETQRNKGNFPGRFSGRQFSNSRSEMNVSTLELGDSALYLCASSLVQGMGNEQFFGPGTRLTVL.

This clonotype was detected once. V is TRBV2 and J is TRBJ2-1, with no clear D. V was clipped by 7 bases and J by 9 bases, with 13 bases between them. The CDR3 loop spans 12 amino acids. Germline values: CDR1 SNHLY, CDR2 FYNNEI. The CDR3, as DNA: TGTGCCAGCACGGTTCATCTTCTTGAGCAGTTCTTC. Translation: CASTVHLLEQFF.

Comment on this clonotype: At one boundary the junction diverges from the germline segment, which might be a read error. The chain combines TRBV5-1 with TRBJ1-1; the D is unclear. From germline, CDR1 is SGHRS and CDR2 YFSETQ. The CDR3 is 13 residues long. CDR3 in amino acids: CASTLSKNTEAFF. For the CDR3, the DNA is TGCGCCAGCACCTTGTCCAAGAACACTGAAGCTTTCTTT.

The chain couples TRBV5-8 to TRBJ1-1; D unclear. The CDR3 is 13 residues long. V was clipped by 3 bases and J by 6 bases, with 12 bases between them. Germline V CDR1 and CDR2: SGHTS, YDEGEE. The CDR3 DNA sequence: TGTGCCAGCAGCTCGGACCGATGGGCTGAAGCTTTCTTT. Residues: CASSSDRWAEAFF.

This clonotype showed up just a few times. The rearrangement uses TRBV27 and TRBJ1-4; no firm D call. V lost 0 bases to trimming and J lost 8 bases, with 16 bases between them. Germline V gene sequence: CDR1 MNHEY, CDR2 SMNVEV (reference sequence). This CDR3 region has 16 residues. CDR3 loop: CASSLSPLIGNEKLFF. In DNA, the CDR3 is TGTGCCAGCAGTTTATCTCCTCTGATAGGTAACGAAAAACTGTTTTTT.

V usage is TRBV4-1 and J usage is TRBJ2-7; TRBD1 is a possible D gene (5 bases). The germline CDR1 and CDR2 sequences are MGHRA and YSYEKL. V was clipped by 1 base and J by 2 bases, with 12 bases between them. The CDR3 contains 15 residues. The DNA for the CDR3 is TGCGCCAGCAGCCAAGTGGCAGGGATGGCCTACGAGCAGTACGTC. It specifies CASSQVAGMAYEQYV.